A selection of T cell receptor beta chains follows, all from one sample in a study of cytomegalovirus exposure and HLA in healthy donors. Assay: immunoSEQ multiplex PCR; the TCRdb copy retains only in-frame clones and omits some. The table has around 150,000 clones, roughly 90% seen once; the top ten hold 5.7%. What was sequenced was PBMCs. These receptors originate from a woman aged 25 to 39 in good health and CMV-seronegative. CDR3s include the opening cysteine and the closing phenylalanine or tryptophan. D genes are given only for firm matches. Clone size is shown for a subset of rows, as once, few, many or a class of expanded clone.

clone_size	d_call	v_call	j_call	cdr3_nt	cdr3_aa
-	TRBD1	TRBV30	TRBJ1-2	TGTGCCTGCCCGGACAGGGCATCCCCCTATGGCTACACCTTC	CACPDRASPYGYTF
-	-	TRBV4-1	TRBJ2-7	TGCGCCAGCAGCCTTCGGACTGAGGCAATCGAGCAGTACTTC	CASSLRTEAIEQYF
few	-	TRBV6-1	TRBJ1-5	TGTGCCAGCACCAACAGGGCGTATAGCAATCAGCCCCAGCATTTT	CASTNRAYSNQPQHF
-	TRBD1	TRBV9	TRBJ2-7	TGTGCCAGCAGCGCGGGACAGAGCTCCTACGAGCAGTACTTC	CASSAGQSSYEQYF
-	-	TRBV6-1	TRBJ2-1	TGTGCCAGCACTAAAACAGGGAGAAATGAGCAGTTCTTC	CASTKTGRNEQFF
-	TRBD2	TRBV11-3	TRBJ2-1	TGTGCCAGCAGCATAGGGACTAGCGGGGGGGCCGTCAATGAGCAGTTCTTC	CASSIGTSGGAVNEQFF
-	-	TRBV14	TRBJ1-1	TGTGCCAGCAGCACATCGCCCGGCGGGGGGAACACTGAAGCTTTCTTT	CASSTSPGGGNTEAFF
-	-	TRBV30	TRBJ2-2	TGTGCCTGGAGCAAGGGTGGCACCGGGGAGCTGTTTTTT	CAWSKGGTGELFF
-	TRBD1	TRBV7-9	TRBJ1-4	TGTGCCAGCAGCCCCGGGACAGGGATCCCTAATGAAAAACTGTTTTTT	CASSPGTGIPNEKLFF
-	TRBD2	TRBV2	TRBJ2-3	TGTGCCAGCAGTGAGGAAGCGGGGAGGGTTCTCGCAGATACGCAGTATTTT	CASSEEAGRVLADTQYF
-	TRBD1	TRBV5-6	TRBJ2-2	TGTGCCAGCAGCTTGCGTGGGACAGGGTTCAACACCGGGGAGCTGTTTTTT	CASSLRGTGFNTGELFF
-	TRBD1	TRBV28	TRBJ1-3	TGTGCCAGCAGGACCGGGACAGCTCGCTCTGGAAACACCATATATTTT	CASRTGTARSGNTIYF
-	-	TRBV19	TRBJ2-7	TGTGCCAGTAGACAGGACTACGAGCAGTACTTC	CASRQDYEQYF
-	-	TRBV27	TRBJ2-2	TGTGCCAGCAGTCGCCAGGGGGGGTCCTACACCGGGGAGCTGTTTTTT	CASSRQGGSYTGELFF
-	TRBD2	TRBV27	TRBJ2-7	TGTGCCAGCAGACTAGCGGGAGGTCCAAAGCAGTACTTC	CASRLAGGPKQYF
-	-	TRBV2	TRBJ1-2	TGTGCCAGCACCCCCGAGAGCAGGGGCACTGGCTACACCTTC	CASTPESRGTGYTF
-	-	TRBV7-8	TRBJ1-5	TGTGCCAGCAGCTTAGCCCCCAATCAGCCCCAGCATTTT	CASSLAPNQPQHF
once	TRBD2	TRBV4-2	TRBJ2-2	TGTGCCAGCAGCCAAGGACTAGCGGCGAACACCGGGGAGCTGTTTTTT	CASSQGLAANTGELFF
-	-	TRBV27	TRBJ2-3	TGTGCCAGCAGTTTTCAGGGGAGAGGAGCAGATACGCAGTATTTT	CASSFQGRGADTQYF
-	TRBD2	TRBV5-5	TRBJ2-7	TGTGCCAGCAGCACCAATAGCGGGAGTTCCTACGAGCAGTACTTC	CASSTNSGSSYEQYF
-	-	TRBV30	TRBJ1-1	TGTGCCTACCTTGACAGGATGAACACTGAAGCTTTCTTT	CAYLDRMNTEAFF
-	-	TRBV28	TRBJ2-3	TGTGCCAGCAGCCCGTACAGAGATACGCAGTATTTT	CASSPYRDTQYF
-	-	TRBV2	TRBJ1-2	TGTGCCAGCATTACCGCAGCCAACTATGGCTACACCTTC	CASITAANYGYTF